This TCR beta chain was captured by sequencing in a study of shared clonotypes between healthy human individuals (dated by TCRdb to the early 2020s). A note on the overall study: The cohort comprised a couple of women and a few men aged 18 to 49 years. For each donor, CD4 naive and CD4 memory were each run on three plates, CD8 naive on two plates, and CD8 memory on one plate. To estimate repertoire size and how much clonotypes are shared between individuals, the study performed deep sequencing of blood TCR repertoires from five healthy adults. To increase sequencing depth and limit assay-specific biases, different laboratories used diverse techniques to prepare libraries and sequence TCR repertoires. Leukapheresis yielded between about 0.85 and 9 billion PBMCs per donor.

Healthy HIV-negative adults with no recently reported acute infections or vaccinations were included as donors. Every donor was a Caucasian adult living in Nashville, Tennessee, USA. Magnetic negative selection was used to enrich CD4+ T cells, after which naive cells were positively selected on CD45RA and the negative fraction became the memory subset. Blood was obtained by leukapheresis, after which PBMCs were separated by Ficoll-Histopaque density gradient centrifugation and cryopreserved in liquid nitrogen vapor phase. Analytical flow cytometry was used to check the purity and quantity of each magnetically sorted T cell population. Genomic DNA was isolated from each sorted fraction and quantified by UV absorbance on a Nanodrop 2000c. A note on this clone: Its antigen is still unknown. Base quality data are lacking; no much larger clone is found one base away.

The CDR3 holds 14 amino acids from the cysteine to the phenylalanine. This entry keeps only the CDR3 DNA: 42 bases, framed from base 1. CDR1 is given as GTSNPN and CDR2 as SVGIG, both from the germline V gene (reference sequence). Unmatched junction bases come to 5, with V trimmed by 3 bases and J by 2 bases. Beyond this particular receptor, the publication reports: Compared with non-shared clonotypes, the clonotypes found in all four sorted-subset donors had higher generation probabilities. Sampling was restricted to blood, and TCR repertoires in tissue are likely to differ from TCR repertoires in blood. Rarefaction of sorted-subset datasets indicated incomplete sequencing despite the large sequencing depth. When four donors were compared, the shared fraction of clonotypes was around 4.6% for naive CD4, about 4% for naive CD8, 2.3% for memory CD4, and 0.35% to 0.5% for memory CD8. The genetic and exposure-history diversity represented was limited by the small number of donors. Based on pairwise subsampling, the degree of clonotype sharing among donors was expected to be affected by sequencing depth. Estimated clonotype richness was generally larger for naive than for memory subsets.

TCR CDR3 regions were amplified from genomic DNA by multiplex PCR using the deep immunoSEQ assay. Extracted genomic DNA from each cell subset was spread evenly across all wells of several immunoSEQ 96-well plates, with each plate serving as a replicate. For sorted subsets, about 200 ng genomic DNA, equal to 30,000 or so T cell genomes, was loaded into each replicate PCR. Purified libraries were quantified with a Qubit 3.0 fluorometer, sized on a Bioanalyzer 2100, and re-quantified with the KAPA Library Quantification kit. Each immunoSEQ 96-well plate was sequenced on its own single-read 150-cycle Illumina NextSeq 550 flow cell. The published analysis was carried out like this. The immunoSEQ output contained only junctional sequences without quality scores, so filtering could not match that applied to full-length reads. Sequences were annotated with PyIR, a Python wrapper for IgBLAST v1.9, using IMGT germline references to assign V/J genes and CDR3. Reads were filtered out if the reads had weak V/J assignments (E-value above 1e-6), no CDR3, stop codons, out-of-frame junctions, or ambiguous translated residues. V3J clonotypes were defined as sequences sharing an identical inferred V gene, J gene, and CDR3 amino acid sequence. The percentage overlap between two repertoires was calculated by dividing the number of shared unique clonotypes by the size of the smaller repertoire. Three approaches were used to assess repertoire richness: RTK rarefaction, the Chao1 estimator, and Recon v2.1 estimates of unobserved clonotypes. OLGA was used to compute generation probabilities for all TCRbeta clonotypes that the gDNA method yielded from a handful of donors. TCRdb limited this immuneACCESS table to in-frame rearrangements with V and J called. A share of clones is missing; checked studies link under half to unresolved V genes, and the rest is unexplained. V and J calls plus clone size are reproduced from that table; the DNA served to infer D and trimming. A total of about 2.3 million clones appear in this sample, 85% to 95% of them only once. Of the sample, about 0.39% is held by the ten largest clones.

This clonotype was obtained from a man between 18 and 35 years old in good health. Some clones in this sample may be carry-over from other donors' samples. Material for sequencing was naive CD4+ T cells from PBMCs. Explained via the paper, the cell subset or site label denotes: CD45RA+ positively selected. The receptor chain draws on TRBV30 and TRBJ2-3, and 7 junction bases match TRBD2. For the CDR3, the sequence is CAWSASGITDTQYF. Read as DNA, the sequence is TGTGCCTGGAGCGCGAGCGGGATCACAGATACGCAGTATTTT.